This passage covers 30 T cell receptor beta chains from one sample sequenced in a study of T cells in Graves' hyperthyroidism and ophthalmopathy. Researchers took RNA transcripts and amplified the TCR beta CDR3 regions from them. TCR CDR3 regions were first amplified by RT-PCR with HTBI primers. TCRdb used MiXCR to reprocess the multiplex PCR reads, holding one entry per CDR3 protein. In the table there are fewer than 750,000 distinct CDR3 sequences, about half of which are singletons. Sequenced material: peripheral blood or thyroid tissue (not recorded which). The receptor source for this set is a woman aged 18-29 years with Graves' hyperthyroidism.

The V call is TRBV10-3, the J call TRBJ1-6; weak D call: TRBD1 (5 bases). Germline CDR1 reads ENHRY; CDR2 reads SYGVKD. The CDR3 sequence is 15 residues long. Trimming took off 2 bases at V and 7 bases at J, with 12 bases between the two ends. The CDR3: CAISEAVGGNSPLHF. The CDR3 DNA sequence: TGTGCCATCAGTGAGGCGGTCGGGGGGAATTCACCCCTCCACTTT.

This clonotype was recorded many times. The rearrangement links TRBV20-1 to TRBJ2-7; the D gene is possibly TRBD2 (6 bases). The CDR3 sequence is 16 residues long. The V and J ends lost 0 bases and 2 bases respectively, with 17 bases between them. Germline CDR1 reads DFQATT; CDR2 reads SNEGSKA (reference sequence). The CDR3 nucleotides read TGCAGTGCTAGAGATCAATTTCTAGCGCTACCCTACGAGCAGTACTTC. This gives the protein CSARDQFLALPYEQYF.

In this sample, this clonotype turned up many times. CDR3 residues: CASRRATNTGELFF. The CDR3 DNA is TGTGCCAGCAGGCGGGCCACGAACACCGGGGAGCTGTTTTTT. The rearrangement joins TRBV12-3 or TRBV12-4 to TRBJ2-2; D may be TRBD2 (5 bases). The V and J ends lost 6 bases and 0 bases respectively, with 8 bases between them. The CDR3 is 14 amino acids.

The chain combines TRBV7-8 with TRBJ2-7; D gene uncertain. Trimming removed 6 bases from V and 6 bases from J, with 15 bases in between. This CDR3 is 13 amino acids long. CDR1 is SGHVS and CDR2 is FQNEAQ in the germline V gene. The CDR3 DNA is TGTGCCAGCAGTTTATCAGTAGGCTCCGAGCAGTACTTC. Translating it yields CASSLSVGSEQYF.

This clonotype was observed at least ten times. The rearrangement joins TRBV2 to TRBJ2-1; tentatively, D is TRBD1 (6 bases). The CDR3 loop spans 14 amino acids. Germline CDR1 and CDR2: SNHLY and FYNNEI. V lost 7 bases and J 3 bases, leaving 13 bases between the germline ends. In DNA form, the CDR3 reads TGTGCCAGCAAGGGGGAGTCCGTCTACAATGAGCAGTTCTTC. As protein: CASKGESVYNEQFF.

The chain is built from TRBV7-3 and TRBJ2-3; D gene ambiguous. The CDR3 loop spans 15 amino acids. Trimming took off 1 base at V and 6 bases at J, with 14 bases between the two ends. Germline CDR1 and CDR2: SGHTA and FQGTGA. CDR3 in amino acids: CASSLSWSVLDTQYF. Here the CDR3 DNA reads TGTGCCAGCAGCTTAAGCTGGAGTGTGTTGGATACGCAGTATTTT.

The table lists this clonotype with a few counts. The chain links TRBV10-3 to TRBJ2-3; 9 bases are shared with TRBD2. Losses at the gene ends were 7 bases for V and 1 base for J; bases not matched to a gene: 6. The CDR3 sequence is 15 residues long. The germline gives CDR1 ENHRY, CDR2 SYGVKD. The CDR3 loop is CAIIVREGGTDTQYF. The CDR3 DNA reads TGTGCCATCATCGTGCGGGAGGGTGGCACAGATACGCAGTATTTT.

The chain employs TRBV12-3 or TRBV12-4 and TRBJ2-5; 11 nucleotides match TRBD2. V was clipped by 5 bases and J by 5 bases; unmatched bases: 19. The CDR3 length is 19 residues. The CDR3 DNA reads TGTGCCAGCAGTATGCTCCTAGCGGGAGGCATCAACACCGGGGAGACCCAGTACTTC. This gives the protein CASSMLLAGGINTGETQYF.

At least ten counts were recorded for this clonotype. The rearrangement joins TRBV6-1 to TRBJ1-6; no clear D gene. This CDR3 spans 14 amino acids. Germline V lookup: CDR1 MNHNS, CDR2 SASEGT. V lost 0 bases and J 8 bases, leaving 8 bases between the germline ends. CDR3 DNA: TGTGCCAGCAGTGAAGCTGGGAGGGATTCACCCCTCCACTTT. As protein: CASSEAGRDSPLHF.

This clonotype was counted ten times or more. The rearrangement joins TRBV30 to TRBJ2-7; D may correspond to TRBD1 or TRBD2 (5 bases each). Per germline, CDR1 GTSNPN and CDR2 SVGIG (reference sequence). This CDR3 contains 12 residues. With 5 bases removed from V and 0 bases from J, the gap between germline ends came to 8 bases. CDR3 protein: CAWGTDSYEQYF. The CDR3 DNA sequence: TGTGCCTGGGGGACCGACTCCTACGAGCAGTACTTC.

This clonotype came up many times. The chain couples TRBV5-1 to TRBJ2-7; 9 bases line up with TRBD1. V gave up 6 bases and J gave up 3 bases; unmatched junction bases: 7. CDR1 SGHRS and CDR2 YFSETQ come from the germline V gene. This CDR3 has 14 residues. This CDR3 is CASTLDRGNYEQYF. The CDR3 nucleotides are TGCGCCAGCACCCTGGACAGGGGAAACTACGAGCAGTACTTC.

The gene calls are TRBV2 and TRBJ1-4; D is ambiguous. The CDR3 extends over 14 amino acids. V was clipped by 4 bases and J by 6 bases, with 12 bases between them. Germline CDR1 and CDR2: SNHLY and FYNNEI. CDR3 in amino acids: CASSGRTSDEKLFF. The DNA of the CDR3 is TGTGCCAGCAGTGGGAGGACTTCCGATGAAAAACTGTTTTTT.

This sequence joins TRBV11-2 and TRBJ2-1; D not certain. Germline lookup yields CDR1 SGHAT and CDR2 FQNNGV. CDR3 size: 17 residues. V was trimmed by 5 bases and J by 0 bases, leaving 17 bases between them. Here the CDR3 DNA reads TGTGCCAGCAGCAACACCCTTAGCCGTGACTCCTACAATGAGCAGTTCTTC. Its translation: CASSNTLSRDSYNEQFF.

This clonotype was detected a few times. The rearrangement links TRBV12-3 or TRBV12-4 to TRBJ2-1; 8 bases line up with TRBD2. J gave up 8 bases and V 6 bases, and 6 bases lay outside the gene matches. CDR3 size: 13 residues. The CDR3 spells CASSSLAGYEQFF. CDR3 coding DNA: TGTGCCAGCAGCTCCTTAGCGGGATATGAGCAGTTCTTC.

The chain uses TRBV29-1 and TRBJ1-1; D unresolved. The CDR3 is 12 amino acids. The ends were cut back, 4 bases at V and 2 bases at J, with 8 bases in the middle. Germline values: CDR1 SQVTM, CDR2 ANQGSEA. For the CDR3, the DNA is TGCAGCGTTGGTCAGGTTAACACTGAAGCTTTCTTT. Protein sequence: CSVGQVNTEAFF.

The V call is TRBV7-8, the J call TRBJ1-2, with 12 bases that match TRBD1. This CDR3 is built from 16 residues. Losses at the gene ends were 4 bases for V and 3 bases for J; bases not matched to a gene: 6. CDR1 and CDR2 (germline): SGHVS, FQNEAQ. In nucleotides, the CDR3 is TGTGCCAGCAGCTCACGCGGGACAGGGGGCGACTATGGCTACACCTTC. It yields the protein CASSSRGTGGDYGYTF.

V and J are TRBV5-6 and TRBJ1-2; the match to TRBD1 covers 7 bases. This CDR3 is 15 amino acids long. Germline loops: CDR1 SGHDT, CDR2 YYEEEE. V was clipped by 2 bases and J by 0 bases; unmatched bases: 4. The CDR3 DNA follows: TGTGCCAGCAGCTTTGGGACAGCAGCTAACTATGGCTACACCTTC. As protein: CASSFGTAANYGYTF.

J is TRBJ2-5 and V is TRBV20-1; 8 bases fit TRBD1. This CDR3 region has 15 residues. Germline lookup yields CDR1 DFQATT and CDR2 SNEGSKA (reference sequence). V dropped 3 bases and J dropped 5; count of bases not matched to a gene: 11. The CDR3 region has the DNA TGCAGTGCTAGGACAGGGGACAGTCTTGCCGAGACCCAGTACTTC. This gives the protein CSARTGDSLAETQYF.

Many counts were recorded for this clonotype. The chain has TRBV10-3 and TRBJ2-7; 8 positions agree with TRBD2. The ends lost 5 bases at V and 3 bases at J; junction bases unmatched: 6. Germline CDR1 and CDR2: ENHRY and SYGVKD. This CDR3 contains 14 residues. The CDR3 nucleotides read TGTGCCATCAGTCCAAGCGGGAGTCACTACGAGCAGTACTTC. Residues: CAISPSGSHYEQYF.

The genes are TRBV9 and TRBJ2-7; D perhaps matches TRBD1 (5 bases). The CDR3 is made up of 14 amino acids. Per germline, CDR1 SGDLS and CDR2 YYNGEE. Trimming took 0 bases from V and 7 from J, leaving 14 bases between them. This CDR3 reads CASSVDASAGEQYF. CDR3 coding DNA: TGTGCCAGCAGCGTAGACGCATCGGCAGGGGAGCAGTACTTC.

This clonotype has a count of ten or more. V gene TRBV6-4 combines with J gene TRBJ1-2, with TRBD1 matching 10 bases. The CDR3 length is 13 residues. With V trimmed by 6 bases and J by 7 bases, 5 bases remained unmatched. Germline V gives CDR1 MRHNA, CDR2 SNTAGT. CDR3 nucleotides: TGTGCCAGCAGCAGGGACAGGGGTGGTGGCTACACCTTC. Residues: CASSRDRGGGYTF.

Only one count was recorded for this clonotype. This could be a read error, since a much larger clone is one nucleotide away. The rearrangement links TRBV3-1 to TRBJ1-1, with 9 positions matching TRBD1. Germline V gives CDR1 LGHDT, CDR2 YNNKEL (reference sequence). The junction had 6 bases not matched to a gene; V was cut back by 6 bases and J by 7 bases. This CDR3 has 13 residues. CDR3 loop: CASSYDRGIEAFF. In nucleotides, the CDR3 is TGTGCCAGCAGTTACGACAGGGGGATTGAAGCTTTCTTT.

This clonotype was seen ten or more times. The CDR3 region is CSVGRNTEAFF. CDR3 bases: TGCAGCGTTGGTCGGAACACTGAAGCTTTCTTT. The genes are TRBV29-1 and TRBJ1-1; D unclear. Deletions cut 4 bases from V and 1 base from J, with 4 bases between. The germline CDR1 and CDR2 sequences are SQVTM and ANQGSEA. The CDR3 runs to 11 residues.

This clonotype has at least ten counts. J is TRBJ2-1 and V is TRBV2; 12 nucleotides agree with TRBD2. Germline-derived CDR1 and CDR2 are SNHLY and FYNNEI. Trimming cost V 4 bases and J 9 bases; bases outside gene matches: 13. The CDR3 extends over 17 amino acids. CDR3 residues: CASSVGLAGPPQGEQFF. The CDR3 nucleotides read TGTGCCAGCAGTGTTGGACTAGCGGGACCCCCGCAGGGTGAGCAGTTCTTC.

This chain connects TRBV24-1 to TRBJ1-2; the match to TRBD1 covers 7 bases. The V and J ends lost 9 bases and 3 bases, in that order; junction bases with no gene match: 12. The CDR3 runs to 15 residues. Looked up from germline, CDR1 is KGHDR and CDR2 is SFDVKD. The CDR3 sequence is CATGTENTGDYGYTF. The CDR3 DNA is TGTGCCACCGGGACAGAGAACACCGGGGACTATGGCTACACCTTC.

The rearrangement links TRBV2 to TRBJ1-2; D is uncertain. V was clipped by 10 bases and J by 2 bases, with 14 bases between them. The CDR3 is 13 amino acids. Germline CDR1 and CDR2: SNHLY and FYNNEI. CDR3 amino acids: CATSTEMNYGYTF. As DNA, the CDR3 is TGTGCCACATCGACGGAGATGAACTATGGCTACACCTTC.

This clonotype was counted at least ten times. CDR3 sequence: CASTRGQGGTGELFF. The CDR3 DNA is TGTGCCAGCACCCGAGGACAGGGTGGGACCGGGGAGCTGTTTTTT. This chain joins TRBV9 and TRBJ2-2, with TRBD1 identical over 8 bases. CDR1 and CDR2 from the germline V gene are SGDLS and YYNGEE. The CDR3 is 15 amino acids. The V and J ends lost 6 bases and 5 bases, in that order; junction bases with no gene match: 9. The full variable domain, completed using reference TRBV9 and TRBJ2-2, is DSGVTQTPKHLITATGQRVTLRCSPRSGDLSVYWYQQSLDQGLQFLIQYYNGEERAKGNILERFSAQQFPDLHSELNLSSLELGDSALYFCASTRGQGGTGELFFGEGSRLTVL.

The rearrangement uses TRBV2 and TRBJ1-1; D is unclear. This CDR3 has 15 residues. Germline-derived CDR1 and CDR2 are SNHLY and FYNNEI. V was pared by 5 bases and J by 4 bases, with 17 bases between. The CDR3 reads CASSYSAAAGTEAFF. In DNA form, the CDR3 reads TGTGCCAGCAGTTACTCGGCGGCAGCGGGCACTGAAGCTTTCTTT.

The chain has TRBV9 and TRBJ2-3, with TRBD1 as a possible D gene (5 bases). V lost 4 bases to trimming and J lost 3 bases, with 12 bases between them. Germline V gives CDR1 SGDLS, CDR2 YYNGEE. The CDR3 sequence is 14 residues long. CDR3 amino acids: CASSLTRQTDTQYF. CDR3 DNA: TGTGCCAGCAGCCTAACTCGACAGACAGATACGCAGTATTTT.

Comments on this clonotype: As the CDR3 is not closed by the conserved phenylalanine or tryptophan, this likely results from a read error. Because the CDR3's place on the DNA is in doubt, the DNA is left out and the CDR3 is given as listed by TCRdb. This rearrangement joins TRBV20-1 to TRBJ1-2. The CDR3 extends over 10 residues, inclusive of both ends. Germline V lookup: CDR1 DFQATT, CDR2 SNEGSKA (reference sequence). CDR3: CSASRPREDL.